This TCR beta chain originates from a study of blood T cell repertoires in COVID-19. Living in about 25 US areas, the participants were between roughly 18 and 90 years of age. As processed by the authors: Nucleated cell counts were estimated from reference gene primer amplification. Libraries were prepared by immunoSEQ multiplex PCR; TCRdb keeps only in-frame clonotypes and omits some of them. The DNA gave D and trimming, while V, J and clone size come from that table. Among 200,000 to 250,000 clones listed, more than 75% were seen once. The receptor comes from a man in his thirties or forties with acute COVID-19. Sequencing input: PBMCs or T cells enriched from blood (not recorded which).

CDR3 protein: CASHQYGDEQYF. DNA of the CDR3: TGTGCCAGCCACCAATACGGTGACGAGCAGTACTTC. The chain couples TRBV5-4 to TRBJ2-7; D is uncertain. CDR1 is SGHNT, CDR2 YYREEE, per germline (reference sequence). The CDR3 covers 12 residues. V lost 7 bases and J 5 bases, leaving 13 bases between the germline ends.